This TCR beta chain was obtained from a study of OX40 agonist ivuxolimab in advanced cancers. Whole-study context: It was ivuxolimab, an agonistic anti-OX40 (CD134) antibody, that patients were treated with. Earlier anti-PD-1, anti-PD-L1 or anti-CTLA-4 therapy was permitted; less than 50% had received some.

Method: immunoSEQ multiplex PCR; TCRdb's copy keeps in-frame clones and lacks some. This repertoire shows under 90,000 clones, around 93% found once; its top ten account for 14%. The CDR3 has 16 amino acids. CDR1 SGHVS and CDR2 FNYEAQ come from the germline V gene. The V end lost 5 bases, the J end lost 3 bases, and 19 bases lay between the germline ends. The rearrangement uses TRBV7-6 and TRBJ1-1; weak D call: TRBD1 (5 bases). The specimen comprised CD4+ or CD8+ T cells sorted from blood, sampled in a trial of the OX40 agonist ivuxolimab. This TCR derives from an adult with an advanced solid tumor such as melanoma, head and neck, liver or kidney cancer. The CDR3 DNA reads TGTGCCAGCAGCGCCCGTCGGGACGGCGGGGACACTGAAGCTTTCTTT. It codes for CASSARRDGGDTEAFF. The variable domain in full, completed from reference TRBV7-6 and TRBJ1-1, reads GAGVSQSPRYKVTKRGQDVALRCDPISGHVSLYWYRQALGQGPEFLTYFNYEAQQDKSGLPNDRFSAERPEGSISTLTIQRTEQRDSAMYRCASSARRDGGDTEAFFGQGTRLTVV.